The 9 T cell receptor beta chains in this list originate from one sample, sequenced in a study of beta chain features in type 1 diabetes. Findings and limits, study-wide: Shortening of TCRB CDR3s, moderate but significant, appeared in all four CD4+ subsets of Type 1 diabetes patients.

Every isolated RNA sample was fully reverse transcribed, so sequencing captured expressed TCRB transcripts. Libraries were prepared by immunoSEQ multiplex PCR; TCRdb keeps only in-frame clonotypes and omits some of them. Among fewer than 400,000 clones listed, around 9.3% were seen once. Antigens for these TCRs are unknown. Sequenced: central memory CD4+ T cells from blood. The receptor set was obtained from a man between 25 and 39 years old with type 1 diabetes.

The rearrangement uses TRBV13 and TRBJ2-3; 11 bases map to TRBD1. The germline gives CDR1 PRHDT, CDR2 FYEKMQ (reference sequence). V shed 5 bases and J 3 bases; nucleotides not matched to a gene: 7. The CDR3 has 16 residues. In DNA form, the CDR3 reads TGTGCCAGCAGCCCTCGGACAGGGGGCAAGACAGATACGCAGTATTTT. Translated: CASSPRTGGKTDTQYF.

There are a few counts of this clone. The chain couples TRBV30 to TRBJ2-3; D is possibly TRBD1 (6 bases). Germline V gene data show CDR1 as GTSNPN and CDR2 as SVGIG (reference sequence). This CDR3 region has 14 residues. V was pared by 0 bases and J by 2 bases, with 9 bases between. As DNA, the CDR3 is TGTGCCTGGAGTGTTTGGGGACACACAGATACGCAGTATTTT. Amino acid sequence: CAWSVWGHTDTQYF.

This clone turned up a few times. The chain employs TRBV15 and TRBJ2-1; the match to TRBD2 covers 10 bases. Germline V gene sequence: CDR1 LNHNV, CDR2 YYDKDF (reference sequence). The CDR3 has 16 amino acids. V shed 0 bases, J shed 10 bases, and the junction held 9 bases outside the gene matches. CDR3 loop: CATSRDSSGGAREQFF. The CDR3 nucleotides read TGTGCCACCAGCAGAGATTCGAGCGGGGGGGCCCGGGAGCAGTTCTTC.

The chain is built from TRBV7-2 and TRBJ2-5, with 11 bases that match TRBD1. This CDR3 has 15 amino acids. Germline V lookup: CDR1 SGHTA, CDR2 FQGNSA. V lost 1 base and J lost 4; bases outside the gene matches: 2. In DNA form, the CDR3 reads TGTGCCAGCAGCTTAGACGGGACAGGGGGAGAGACCCAGTACTTC. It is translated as CASSLDGTGGETQYF.

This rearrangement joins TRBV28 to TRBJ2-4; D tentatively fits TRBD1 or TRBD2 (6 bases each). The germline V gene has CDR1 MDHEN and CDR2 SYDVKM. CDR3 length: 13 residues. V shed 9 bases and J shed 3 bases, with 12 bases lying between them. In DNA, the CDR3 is TGTGCCAGTCTTGAGGGGGGCAAAAACATTCAGTACTTC. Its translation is CASLEGGKNIQYF.

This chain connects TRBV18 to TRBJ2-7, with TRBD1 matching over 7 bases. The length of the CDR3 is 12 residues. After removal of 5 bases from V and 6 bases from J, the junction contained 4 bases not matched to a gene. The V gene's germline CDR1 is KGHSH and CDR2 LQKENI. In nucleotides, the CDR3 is TGTGCCAGCTCATCGAACAGGGGCGAGCAGTACTTC. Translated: CASSSNRGEQYF.

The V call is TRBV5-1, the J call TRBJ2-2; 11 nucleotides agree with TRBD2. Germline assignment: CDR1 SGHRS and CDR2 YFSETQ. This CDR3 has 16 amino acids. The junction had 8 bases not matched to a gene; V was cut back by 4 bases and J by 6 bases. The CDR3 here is CASSPRLAGIPGELFF. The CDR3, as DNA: TGCGCCAGCAGCCCAAGACTAGCGGGGATTCCCGGGGAGCTGTTTTTT.

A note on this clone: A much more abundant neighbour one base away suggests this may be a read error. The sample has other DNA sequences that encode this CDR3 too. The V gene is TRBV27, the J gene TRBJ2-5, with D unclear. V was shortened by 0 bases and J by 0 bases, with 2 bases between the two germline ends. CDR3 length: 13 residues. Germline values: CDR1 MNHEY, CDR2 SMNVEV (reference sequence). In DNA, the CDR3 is TGTGCCAGCAGTTTATCGTACCAAGAGACCCAGTACTTC. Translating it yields CASSLSYQETQYF.

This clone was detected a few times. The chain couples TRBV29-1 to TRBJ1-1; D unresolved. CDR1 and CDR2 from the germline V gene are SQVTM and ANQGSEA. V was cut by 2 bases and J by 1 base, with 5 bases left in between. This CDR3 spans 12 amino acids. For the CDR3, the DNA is TGCAGCGTTGAAACGGCGAACACTGAAGCTTTCTTT. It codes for CSVETANTEAFF.